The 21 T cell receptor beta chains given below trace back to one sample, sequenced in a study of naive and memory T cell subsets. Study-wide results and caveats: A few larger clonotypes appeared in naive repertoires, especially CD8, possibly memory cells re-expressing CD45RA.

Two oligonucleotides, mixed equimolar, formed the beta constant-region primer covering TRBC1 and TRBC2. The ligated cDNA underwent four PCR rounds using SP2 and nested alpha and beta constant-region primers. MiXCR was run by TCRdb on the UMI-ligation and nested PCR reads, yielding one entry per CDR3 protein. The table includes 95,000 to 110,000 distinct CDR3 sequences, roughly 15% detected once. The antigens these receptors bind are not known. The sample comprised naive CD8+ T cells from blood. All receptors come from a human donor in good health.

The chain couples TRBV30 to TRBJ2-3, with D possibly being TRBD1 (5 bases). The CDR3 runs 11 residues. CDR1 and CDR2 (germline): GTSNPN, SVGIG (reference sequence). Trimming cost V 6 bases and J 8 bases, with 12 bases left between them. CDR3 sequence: CACGAWSTQYF. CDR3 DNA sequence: TGTGCCTGTGGGGCCTGGTCTACGCAGTATTTT.

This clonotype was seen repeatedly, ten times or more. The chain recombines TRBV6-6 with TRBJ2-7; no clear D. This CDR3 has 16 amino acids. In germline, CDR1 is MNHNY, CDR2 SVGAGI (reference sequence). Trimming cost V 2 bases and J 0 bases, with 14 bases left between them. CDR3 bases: TGTGCCAGCAGTTACCTCCAGGTTCAGCTCTCCTACGAGCAGTACTTC. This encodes CASSYLQVQLSYEQYF.

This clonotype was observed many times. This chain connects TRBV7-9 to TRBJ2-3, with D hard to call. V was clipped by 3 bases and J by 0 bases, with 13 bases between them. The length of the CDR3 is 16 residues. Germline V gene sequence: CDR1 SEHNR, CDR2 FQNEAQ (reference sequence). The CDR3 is CASSFDDNPSTDTQYF. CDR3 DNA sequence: TGTGCCAGCAGCTTTGACGACAACCCTAGCACAGATACGCAGTATTTT.

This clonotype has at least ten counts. The CDR3 region is CASSRTGGGTGEQYF. CDR3 DNA: TGTGCCAGCAGCCGGACAGGGGGCGGGACGGGCGAGCAGTACTTC. The V and J genes are TRBV4-2 and TRBJ2-7; 11 bases align to TRBD1. The CDR3 consists of 15 residues. V lost 4 bases and J lost 6; bases outside the gene matches: 8. The germline V gene has CDR1 LGHNA and CDR2 YNFKEQ.

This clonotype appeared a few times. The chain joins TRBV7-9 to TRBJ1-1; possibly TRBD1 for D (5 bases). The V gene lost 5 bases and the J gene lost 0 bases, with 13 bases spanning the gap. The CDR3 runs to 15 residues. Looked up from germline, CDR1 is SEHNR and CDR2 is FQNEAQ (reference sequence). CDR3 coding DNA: TGTGCCAGCAGCATGCTAACAGGACTGAACACTGAAGCTTTCTTT. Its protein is CASSMLTGLNTEAFF.

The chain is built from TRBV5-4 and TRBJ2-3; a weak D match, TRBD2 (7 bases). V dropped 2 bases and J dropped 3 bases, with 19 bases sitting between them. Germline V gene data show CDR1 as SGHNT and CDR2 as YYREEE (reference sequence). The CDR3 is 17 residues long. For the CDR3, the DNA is TGTGCCAGCAGCTTTCGCGGGGGCGGCGAGGGGACAGATACGCAGTATTTT. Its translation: CASSFRGGGEGTDTQYF. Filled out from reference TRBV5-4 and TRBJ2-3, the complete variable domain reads ETGVTQSPTHLIKTRGQQVTLRCSSQSGHNTVSWYQQALGQGPQFIFQYYREEENGRGNFPPRFSGLQFPNYSSELNVNALELDDSALYLCASSFRGGGEGTDTQYFGPGTRLTVL.

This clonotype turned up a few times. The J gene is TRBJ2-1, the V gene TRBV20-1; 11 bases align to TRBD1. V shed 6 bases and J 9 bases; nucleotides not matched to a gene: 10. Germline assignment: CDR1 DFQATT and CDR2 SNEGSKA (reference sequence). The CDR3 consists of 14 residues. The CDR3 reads CSATGQGARGEQFF. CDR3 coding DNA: TGCAGTGCCACAGGACAGGGGGCCCGGGGTGAGCAGTTCTTC.

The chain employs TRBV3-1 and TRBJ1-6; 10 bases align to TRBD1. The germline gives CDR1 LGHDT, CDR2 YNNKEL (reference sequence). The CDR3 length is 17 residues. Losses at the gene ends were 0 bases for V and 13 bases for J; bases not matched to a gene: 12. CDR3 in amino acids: CASSQDFWGTGVSPLHF. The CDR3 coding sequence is TGTGCCAGCAGCCAAGATTTTTGGGGGACAGGGGTCTCGCCCCTCCACTTT.

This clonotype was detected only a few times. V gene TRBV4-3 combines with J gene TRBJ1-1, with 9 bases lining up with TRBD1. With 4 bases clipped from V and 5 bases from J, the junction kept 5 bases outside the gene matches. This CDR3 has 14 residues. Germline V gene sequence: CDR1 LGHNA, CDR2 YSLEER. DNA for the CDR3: TGCGCCAGCAGCCTTGGGACAGGGCGGACTGAAGCTTTCTTT. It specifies CASSLGTGRTEAFF.

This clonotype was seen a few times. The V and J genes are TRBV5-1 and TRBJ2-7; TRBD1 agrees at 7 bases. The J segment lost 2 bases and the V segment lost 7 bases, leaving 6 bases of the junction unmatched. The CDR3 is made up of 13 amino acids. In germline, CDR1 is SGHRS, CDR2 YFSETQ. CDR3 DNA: TGCGCCAGCCGACAGGGTTCACCCTACGAGCAGTACTTC. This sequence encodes CASRQGSPYEQYF.

The CDR3, as DNA: TGCGCCAGCAGCCTTTTAATCCAGGGGCCTCCTTCAACTAATGAAAAACTGTTTTTT. Encoded protein: CASSLLIQGPPSTNEKLFF. J is TRBJ1-4 and V is TRBV4-3, with D maybe TRBD1 (6 bases). This CDR3 has 19 residues. V lost 4 bases to trimming and J lost 0 bases, with 21 bases between them. Germline V CDR1 and CDR2: LGHNA, YSLEER.

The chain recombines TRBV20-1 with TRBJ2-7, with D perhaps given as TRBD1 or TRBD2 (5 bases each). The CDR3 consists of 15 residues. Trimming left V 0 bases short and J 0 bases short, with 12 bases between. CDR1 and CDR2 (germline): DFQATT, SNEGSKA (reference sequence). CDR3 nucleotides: TGCAGTGCTAGAGATCGGGGCGCGAACTCCTACGAGCAGTACTTC. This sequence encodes CSARDRGANSYEQYF.

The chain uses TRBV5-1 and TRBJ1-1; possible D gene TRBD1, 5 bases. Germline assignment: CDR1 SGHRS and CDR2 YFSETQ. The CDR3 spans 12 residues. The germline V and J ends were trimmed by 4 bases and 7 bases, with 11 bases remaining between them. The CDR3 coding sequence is TGCGCCAGCAGCCCCGGGGCAAATGAAGCTTTCTTT. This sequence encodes CASSPGANEAFF.

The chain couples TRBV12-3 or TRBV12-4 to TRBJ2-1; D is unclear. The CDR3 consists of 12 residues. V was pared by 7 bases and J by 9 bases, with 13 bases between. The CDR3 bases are TGTGCCAGCACCCTGGGTTGGGGTGAGCAGTTCTTC. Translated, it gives CASTLGWGEQFF.

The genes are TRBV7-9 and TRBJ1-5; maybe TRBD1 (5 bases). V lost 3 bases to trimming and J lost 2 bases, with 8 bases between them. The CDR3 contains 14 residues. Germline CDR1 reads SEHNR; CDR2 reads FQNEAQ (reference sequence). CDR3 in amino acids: CASSLGPGNQPQHF. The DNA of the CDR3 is TGTGCCAGCAGCTTGGGGCCCGGCAATCAGCCCCAGCATTTT. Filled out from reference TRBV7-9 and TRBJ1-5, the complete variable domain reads DTGVSQNPRHKITKRGQNVTFRCDPISEHNRLYWYRQTLGQGPEFLTYFQNEAQLEKSRLLSDRFSAERPKGSFSTLEIQRTEQGDSAMYLCASSLGPGNQPQHFGDGTRLSIL.

The CDR3 DNA follows: TGTGCCAGCAGTCCGGGGAGGGGACTCGGGTACGAGCAGTACTTC. It yields the protein CASSPGRGLGYEQYF. This chain connects TRBV6-6 to TRBJ2-7; 7 bases align to TRBD2. V lost 5 bases, J lost 4 bases, and 11 bases stayed unmatched. The germline V gene has CDR1 MNHNY and CDR2 SVGAGI (reference sequence). The CDR3 totals 15 residues.

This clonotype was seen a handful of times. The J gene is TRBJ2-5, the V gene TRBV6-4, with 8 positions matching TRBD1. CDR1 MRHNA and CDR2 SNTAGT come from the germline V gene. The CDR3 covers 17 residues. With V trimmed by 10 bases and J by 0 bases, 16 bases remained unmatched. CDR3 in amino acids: CATPTTMTGVNQETQYF. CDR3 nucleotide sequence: TGTGCCACCCCCACGACTATGACAGGGGTGAACCAAGAGACCCAGTACTTC.

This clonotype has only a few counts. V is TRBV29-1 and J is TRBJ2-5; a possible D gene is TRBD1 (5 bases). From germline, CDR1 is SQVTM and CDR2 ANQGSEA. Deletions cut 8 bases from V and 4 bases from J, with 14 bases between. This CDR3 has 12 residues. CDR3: CSSDSPLETQYF. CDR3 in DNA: TGCAGCTCTGACAGCCCGTTAGAGACCCAGTACTTC.

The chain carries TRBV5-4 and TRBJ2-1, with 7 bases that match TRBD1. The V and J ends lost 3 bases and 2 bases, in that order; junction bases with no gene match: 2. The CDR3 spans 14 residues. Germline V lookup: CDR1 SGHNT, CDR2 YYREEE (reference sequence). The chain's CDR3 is CASSWDSPYNEQFF. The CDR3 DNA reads TGTGCCAGCAGCTGGGACAGTCCCTACAATGAGCAGTTCTTC.

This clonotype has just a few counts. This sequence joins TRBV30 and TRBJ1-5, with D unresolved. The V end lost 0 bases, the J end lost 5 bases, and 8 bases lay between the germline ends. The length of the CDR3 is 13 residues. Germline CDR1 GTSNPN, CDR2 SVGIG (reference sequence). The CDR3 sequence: CAWSVGWDQPQHF. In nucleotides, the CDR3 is TGTGCCTGGAGTGTAGGTTGGGATCAGCCCCAGCATTTT.

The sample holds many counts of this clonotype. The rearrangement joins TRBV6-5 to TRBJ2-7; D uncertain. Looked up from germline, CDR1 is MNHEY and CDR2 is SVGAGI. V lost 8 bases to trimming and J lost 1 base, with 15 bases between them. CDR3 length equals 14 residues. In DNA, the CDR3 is TGTGCCAGCTCTCCCGGTGCGGCGTCCTACGAGCAGTACTTC. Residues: CASSPGAASYEQYF.